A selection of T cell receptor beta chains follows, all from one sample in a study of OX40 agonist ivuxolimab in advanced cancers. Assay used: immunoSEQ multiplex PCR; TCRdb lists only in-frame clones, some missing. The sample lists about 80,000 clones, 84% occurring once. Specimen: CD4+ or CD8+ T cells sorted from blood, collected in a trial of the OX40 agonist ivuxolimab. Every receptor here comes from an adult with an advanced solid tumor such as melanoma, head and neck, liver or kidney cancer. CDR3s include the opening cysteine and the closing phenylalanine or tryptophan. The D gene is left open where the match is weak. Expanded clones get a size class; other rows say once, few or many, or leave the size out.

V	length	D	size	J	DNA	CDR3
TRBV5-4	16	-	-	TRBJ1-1	TGTGCCAGCAGCTTGGGAGGAACCGGGGCGAACACTGAAGCTTTCTTT	CASSLGGTGANTEAFF
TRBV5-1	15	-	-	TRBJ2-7	TGTGCCAGCAGCACCTCCGGGACCGCCACCTACGAGCAGTACTTC	CASSTSGTATYEQYF
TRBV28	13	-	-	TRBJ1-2	TGTGCCAGCAGTTTGGTGCAGAACTATGGCTACACCTTC	CASSLVQNYGYTF
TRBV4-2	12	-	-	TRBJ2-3	TGTGCCAGCAGGGCTCGGGACCTGGTTCAGTATTTT	CASRARDLVQYF
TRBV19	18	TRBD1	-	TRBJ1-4	TGTGCCAGTAGTTCCGGACAGGGGGGTGAATTAAACGGGGAAAAACTGTTTTTT	CASSSGQGGELNGEKLFF
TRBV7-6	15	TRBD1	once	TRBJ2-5	TGTGCCAGCAGCTTTGGACAGGGGGCAGGAGAGACCCAGTACTTC	CASSFGQGAGETQYF
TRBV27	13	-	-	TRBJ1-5	TGTGCCAGCAGTCAGATCGGGGGACAGCCCCAGCATTTT	CASSQIGGQPQHF
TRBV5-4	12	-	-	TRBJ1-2	TGTGCCAGCAGCTTGGACATTGGTGGCTACACCTTC	CASSLDIGGYTF
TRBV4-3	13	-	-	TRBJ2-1	TGCGCCAGCAGCCAAGATCAGTACAATGAGCAGTTCTTC	CASSQDQYNEQFF
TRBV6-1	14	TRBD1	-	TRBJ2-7	TGTGCCAGCAGAACGGGGACAGGGAAGGCCGAGCAGTACTTC	CASRTGTGKAEQYF
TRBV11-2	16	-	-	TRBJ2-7	TGTGCCAGCAGCTTAGAGCCGGCCAGGGGGCGGGGGGAGCAGTACTTC	CASSLEPARGRGEQYF
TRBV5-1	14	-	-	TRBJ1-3	TGCGCCAGCAGCCTGGCGGGGAAAGGAAACACCATATATTTT	CASSLAGKGNTIYF
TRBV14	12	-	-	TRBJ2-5	TGTGCCAGCAGCCAAAGGGGCGAGACCCAGTACTTC	CASSQRGETQYF
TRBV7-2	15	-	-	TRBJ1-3	TGTGCCAGCAGCACCGATCAGGGAAATGGAAACACCATATATTTT	CASSTDQGNGNTIYF
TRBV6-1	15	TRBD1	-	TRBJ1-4	TGTGCCAGCAGTTCCACGACAGGGGGGGATGAAAAACTGTTTTTT	CASSSTTGGDEKLFF
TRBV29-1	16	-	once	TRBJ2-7	TGCAGCGTTGAAGAAGGTAGGGGGGGCCGATCCTACGAGCAGTACTTC	CSVEEGRGGRSYEQYF
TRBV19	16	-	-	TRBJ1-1	TGTGCCAGTAGCGTCCTTGGGGGGGGGACGAACACTGAAGCTTTCTTT	CASSVLGGGTNTEAFF
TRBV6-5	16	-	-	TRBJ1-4	TGTGCCAGCAGTTACTCGAGCGGACACCCTAATGAAAAACTGTTTTTT	CASSYSSGHPNEKLFF
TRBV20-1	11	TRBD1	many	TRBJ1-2	TGCAGTGCCGAAACGGGACAGTTATCCACCTTC	CSAETGQLSTF
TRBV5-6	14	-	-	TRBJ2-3	TGTGCCAGCAGCCTTGGACTATCCACAGATACGCAGTATTTT	CASSLGLSTDTQYF
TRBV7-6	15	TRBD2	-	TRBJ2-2	TGTGCCAGCAGCCCGGCGGGGGGGCAAGCCGGGGAGCTGTTTTTT	CASSPAGGQAGELFF
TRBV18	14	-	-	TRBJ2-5	TGTGCCAGCTCACCAGGCCAGGGAAGAGAGACCCAGTACTTC	CASSPGQGRETQYF
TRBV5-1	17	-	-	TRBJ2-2	TGCGCCAGCAGCTTGGGTCAGGGCTTTAGAAAAACCGGGGAGCTGTTTTTT	CASSLGQGFRKTGELFF
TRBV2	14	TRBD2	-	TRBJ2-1	TGTGCCAGCAGTGAACAGCGGGAGTGGGATGAGCAGTTCTTC	CASSEQREWDEQFF
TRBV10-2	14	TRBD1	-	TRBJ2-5	TGTGCCAGCAGTGGGGACAGGGGAGTGAAGACCCAGTACTTC	CASSGDRGVKTQYF
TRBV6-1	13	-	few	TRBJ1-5	TGTGCCAGCAGTTATGACTACAATCAGCCCCAGCATTTT	CASSYDYNQPQHF
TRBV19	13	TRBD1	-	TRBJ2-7	TGTGCCAGCAAGGACAGGTCTACCTACGAGCAGTACTTC	CASKDRSTYEQYF
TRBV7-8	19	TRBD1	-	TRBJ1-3	TGTGCCAGCAGCTCGTACAGGGGCTTCTCGCCTCTTCCTGGAAACACCATATATTTT	CASSSYRGFSPLPGNTIYF
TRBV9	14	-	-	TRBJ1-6	TGTGCCAGCAGCCCACGGGCAGTTAATTCACCCCTCCACTTT	CASSPRAVNSPLHF
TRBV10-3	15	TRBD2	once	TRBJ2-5	TGTGCCATCAGCCTGGGCGGGGGGTACCAAGAGACCCAGTACTTC	CAISLGGGYQETQYF
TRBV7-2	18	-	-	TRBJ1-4	TGTGCCAGCAGCCCCGTCCCTCCGGGCGCTGCAACTAATGAAAAACTGTTTTTT	CASSPVPPGAATNEKLFF
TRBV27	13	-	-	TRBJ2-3	TGTGCCATCTCGTCCACCCATTGGGATACGCAGTATTTT	CAISSTHWDTQYF
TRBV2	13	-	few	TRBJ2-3	TGTGCCAGCAGTGAATACATAAAGGATACGCAGTATTTT	CASSEYIKDTQYF
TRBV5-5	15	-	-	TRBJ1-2	TGTGCCAGCAGCTTGGCCCTCGGCCCTAACTATGGCTACACCTTC	CASSLALGPNYGYTF
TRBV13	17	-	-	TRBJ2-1	TGTGCCAGCAGCTTAGGATCGGGTGGCGCTGCCCACAATGAGCAGTTCTTC	CASSLGSGGAAHNEQFF
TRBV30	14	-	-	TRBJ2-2	TGTGCCTGGAGTGTACGTCAGTACACCGGGGAGCTGTTTTTT	CAWSVRQYTGELFF
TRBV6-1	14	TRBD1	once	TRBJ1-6	TGTGCCACCTTGAGGACAGGCTATAATTCACCCCTCCACTTT	CATLRTGYNSPLHF
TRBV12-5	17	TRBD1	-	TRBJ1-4	TGTGCTAGTGGTTTCCGAGGACAGGGAGCAACTAATGAAAAACTGTTTTTT	CASGFRGQGATNEKLFF
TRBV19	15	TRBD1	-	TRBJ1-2	TGTGCCAGTAGTATTTCGTTGGACAGGGTCTATGGCTACACCTTC	CASSISLDRVYGYTF
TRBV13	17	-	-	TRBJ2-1	TGTGCCAGCAGCCCCCAGTTAGGGAAGGCTGAGTACAATGAGCAGTTCTTC	CASSPQLGKAEYNEQFF
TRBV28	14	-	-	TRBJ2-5	TGTGCCAGCAGAAGGGGCCCATCTCAAGAGACCCAGTACTTC	CASRRGPSQETQYF
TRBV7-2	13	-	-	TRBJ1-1	TGTGCCAGCAGTTGGACGGAGAACACTGAAGCTTTCTTT	CASSWTENTEAFF
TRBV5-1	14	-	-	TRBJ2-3	TGCGCCAGCAGCTCCGGGACATTGACAGATACGCAGTATTTT	CASSSGTLTDTQYF
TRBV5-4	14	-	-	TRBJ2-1	TGTGCCAGCACCCTCCAAGGAGGTTACAATGAGCAGTTCTTC	CASTLQGGYNEQFF
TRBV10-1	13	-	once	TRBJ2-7	TGCGCCAGCAGTGAATCGGGGGGCGCAAGGCAGTACTTC	CASSESGGARQYF
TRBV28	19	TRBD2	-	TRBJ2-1	TGTGCCAGCAGTTTTTCGACTAGCGGGATTTTTGGCTCCTACAATGAGCAGTTCTTC	CASSFSTSGIFGSYNEQFF
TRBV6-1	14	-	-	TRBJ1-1	TGTGCCAGCAGTGAGAACAGACATAACACTGAAGCTTTCTTT	CASSENRHNTEAFF
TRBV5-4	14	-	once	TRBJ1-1	TGTGCCAGCATCTCTAATGGCGGGAACACTGAAGCTTTCTTT	CASISNGGNTEAFF
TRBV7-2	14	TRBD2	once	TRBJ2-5	TGTGCCAGCAGCTTAGAACTAGCGGGGGACACCCAGTACTTC	CASSLELAGDTQYF
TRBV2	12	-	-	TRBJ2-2	TGTGCCAGCAATCCCCCTCTCGGGGAGCTGTTTTTT	CASNPPLGELFF
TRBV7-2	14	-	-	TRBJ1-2	TGTGCCAGCAGCTTTATGGGATTCCTCTATGGCTACACCTTC	CASSFMGFLYGYTF
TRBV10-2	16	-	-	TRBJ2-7	TGCGCCAGCAGTGAGGGGACCGGTCGGGGGACTTACGAGCAGTACTTC	CASSEGTGRGTYEQYF
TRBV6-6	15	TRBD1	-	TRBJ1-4	TGTGCCAGCAGTCATGAAATCAGGGGGAATGAAAAACTGTTTTTT	CASSHEIRGNEKLFF
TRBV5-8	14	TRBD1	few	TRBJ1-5	TGTGCCAGTGCGGACAGGGTAGGCAATCAGCCCCAGCATTTT	CASADRVGNQPQHF
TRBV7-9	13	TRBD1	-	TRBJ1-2	TGTGCCAGCAGGAACCGGGACAGCTATGGCTACACCTTC	CASRNRDSYGYTF
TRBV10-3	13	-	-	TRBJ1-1	TGTGCCATCAGTGAAAGGACAGTTGTTGAGGCTTTCTTT	CAISERTVVEAFF
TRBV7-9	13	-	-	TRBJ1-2	TGTGCCAGCAGCTTAGCAGGGGCCGGGGGCTACACCTTC	CASSLAGAGGYTF
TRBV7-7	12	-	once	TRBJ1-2	TGTGCCAGTTCCAGGGTTCCCTATGGCTACACCTTC	CASSRVPYGYTF